A selection of T cell receptor beta chains follows, all from one sample in a study of cytomegalovirus exposure and HLA in healthy donors. Profiling relied on immunoSEQ multiplex PCR, and the TCRdb table lists in-frame clones only, not all of them. The table lists over 110,000 clones, 82% of them singletons. The sample consisted of PBMCs. These receptors came from a male donor in good health and CMV-seronegative. CDR3s include the opening cysteine and the closing phenylalanine or tryptophan. D genes are given only for firm matches. The size of a clone is reported for some rows only, either as once, few or many, or as a class for expanded clones.

size: NA; length: 15; V: TRBV9; J: TRBJ2-3; D: TRBD2; DNA: TGTGCCAGCAGCAAAACGGGAAGGGAGGGAGATACGCAGTATTTT; CDR3: CASSKTGREGDTQYF
size: NA; length: 14; V: TRBV5-6; J: TRBJ1-5; D: NA; DNA: TGTGCCAGCAGGCTATGGGGCGGCAATCAGCCCCAGCATTTT; CDR3: CASRLWGGNQPQHF
size: NA; length: 14; V: TRBV27; J: TRBJ2-7; D: TRBD1; DNA: TGTGCCAGCAGTCCCCGACAGGGCCCCTACGAGCAGTACTTC; CDR3: CASSPRQGPYEQYF
size: NA; length: 19; V: TRBV14; J: TRBJ2-2; D: TRBD2; DNA: TGTGCCAGCAGCCATCCTGGACTAGCGGGAGGGCGGGACACCGGGGAGCTGTTTTTT; CDR3: CASSHPGLAGGRDTGELFF
size: NA; length: 13; V: TRBV7-9; J: TRBJ2-3; D: NA; DNA: TGTGCCAGCATCAAAGATAGTGCGGATACGCAGTATTTT; CDR3: CASIKDSADTQYF
size: NA; length: 13; V: TRBV7-9; J: TRBJ1-2; D: NA; DNA: TGTGCCAGCAGCTTAAAGGAGGACTATGGCTACACCTTC; CDR3: CASSLKEDYGYTF
size: few; length: 14; V: TRBV11-2; J: TRBJ2-7; D: TRBD1; DNA: TGTGCCAGCAGCTTCGGGACAGGGGTCTACGAGCAGTACTTC; CDR3: CASSFGTGVYEQYF
size: NA; length: 14; V: TRBV29-1; J: TRBJ2-1; D: TRBD2; DNA: TGCAGCGTCACGGGACTAGCGATGTACAATGAGCAGTTCTTC; CDR3: CSVTGLAMYNEQFF
size: NA; length: 15; V: TRBV28; J: TRBJ2-1; D: NA; DNA: TGTGCCAGCAGTCGTAACAGGGCCCCCTACAATGAGCAGTTCTTC; CDR3: CASSRNRAPYNEQFF
size: NA; length: 15; V: TRBV6-6; J: TRBJ1-5; D: NA; DNA: TGTGCCAGCAGTTACGAGAGGAGGGCTGATCAGCCCCAGCATTTT; CDR3: CASSYERRADQPQHF
size: once; length: 13; V: TRBV19; J: TRBJ2-5; D: TRBD1; DNA: TGTGCCAGCACTTCCGGGACAGAAGAGACCCAGTACTTC; CDR3: CASTSGTEETQYF
size: NA; length: 16; V: TRBV19; J: TRBJ1-4; D: TRBD1; DNA: TGTGCCAGTAGCCTAATGCCGGGACAGAGGAATGAAAAACTGTTTTTT; CDR3: CASSLMPGQRNEKLFF
size: NA; length: 15; V: TRBV6-5; J: TRBJ2-1; D: NA; DNA: TGTGCCAGCAGTTCCCCCCCTCCGGACACCAATGAGCAGTTCTTC; CDR3: CASSSPPPDTNEQFF
size: NA; length: 14; V: TRBV5-6; J: TRBJ2-7; D: NA; DNA: TGTGCCAGCAGCGCGGGACGACGACCCTACGAGCAGTACTTC; CDR3: CASSAGRRPYEQYF
size: NA; length: 14; V: TRBV5-1; J: TRBJ2-1; D: NA; DNA: TGCGCCAGCAGCTTGTCGAGGGACTACAATGAGCAGTTCTTC; CDR3: CASSLSRDYNEQFF
size: NA; length: 18; V: TRBV4-3; J: TRBJ2-2; D: TRBD2; DNA: TGCGCCAGCAGCCAAGCGCGGCTAGCGGGAGCTTGGACCGGGGAGCTGTTTTTT; CDR3: CASSQARLAGAWTGELFF
size: NA; length: 14; V: TRBV11-1; J: TRBJ1-1; D: NA; DNA: TGTGCCAGCAGCTTGACAGATATGAACACTGAAGCTTTCTTT; CDR3: CASSLTDMNTEAFF
size: NA; length: 9; V: TRBV20-1; J: TRBJ1-2; D: NA; DNA: TGCAGTGCTAGCTTTGGCTACACCTTC; CDR3: CSASFGYTF
size: NA; length: 21; V: TRBV2; J: TRBJ2-4; D: TRBD1; DNA: TGTGCCAGCAGAGCCGACCCGCTGGCCCGGGACCCCGAGGACAGGGGTGTCATTCAGTACTTC; CDR3: CASRADPLARDPEDRGVIQYF
size: NA; length: 14; V: TRBV27; J: TRBJ2-7; D: NA; DNA: TGTGCCAGCAGTCCGCGGGACGGCCCCTACGAGCAGTACTTC; CDR3: CASSPRDGPYEQYF
size: NA; length: 16; V: TRBV30; J: TRBJ1-3; D: NA; DNA: TGTGCCTGGGCTTTGGGACTCCCGAGCTCTGGAAACACCATATATTTT; CDR3: CAWALGLPSSGNTIYF
size: NA; length: 14; V: TRBV9; J: TRBJ1-1; D: NA; DNA: TGTGCCAGCACCGAGACTGGACAGAACACTGAAGCTTTCTTT; CDR3: CASTETGQNTEAFF
size: NA; length: 12; V: TRBV6-6; J: TRBJ2-2; D: TRBD2; DNA: TGTGCCGGCGGGAGTGGAACCGGGGAGCTGTTTTTT; CDR3: CAGGSGTGELFF
size: NA; length: 19; V: TRBV9; J: TRBJ2-2; D: NA; DNA: TGTGCCAGCAGCGCAAAGCAAACCAACCTAGTCCCGAACACCGGGGAGCTGTTTTTT; CDR3: CASSAKQTNLVPNTGELFF
size: NA; length: 14; V: TRBV9; J: TRBJ2-7; D: TRBD2; DNA: TGTGCCAGCACTCAAAGCGGGGGCTTTGACGAGCAGTACTTC; CDR3: CASTQSGGFDEQYF
size: NA; length: 18; V: TRBV25-1; J: TRBJ2-1; D: NA; DNA: TGTGCCAGCAGTGAATTGACCCTCGAGGACGACAGTTACAATGAGCAGTTCTTC; CDR3: CASSELTLEDDSYNEQFF
size: NA; length: 15; V: TRBV6-5; J: TRBJ2-1; D: TRBD2; DNA: TGTGCCAGCAGTTACGGAGCGGGAGGGGGGAATGAGCAGTTCTTC; CDR3: CASSYGAGGGNEQFF
size: NA; length: 14; V: TRBV27; J: TRBJ2-3; D: NA; DNA: TGTGCCAGCAGTTTGAGGGTCGGCACAGATACGCAGTATTTT; CDR3: CASSLRVGTDTQYF
size: NA; length: 16; V: TRBV15; J: TRBJ1-6; D: NA; DNA: TGTGCCACCAGCGGTTTCAGAGGCTCCTATAATTCACCCCTCCACTTT; CDR3: CATSGFRGSYNSPLHF
size: once; length: 15; V: TRBV4-2; J: TRBJ2-7; D: TRBD2; DNA: TGTGCCAGCAGCCAAGAACTAGCGGGAACGGGCGAGCAGTACTTC; CDR3: CASSQELAGTGEQYF
size: once; length: 17; V: TRBV5-1; J: TRBJ2-1; D: NA; DNA: TGCGCCAGCAGCCCTCAAGGACGCTTAGGGAGTATTCATGAGCAGTTCTTC; CDR3: CASSPQGRLGSIHEQFF
size: NA; length: 17; V: TRBV19; J: TRBJ1-5; D: NA; DNA: TGTGCCAGTAGTTTCCTCCAGGACAGCTCCTTCAATCAGCCCCAGCATTTT; CDR3: CASSFLQDSSFNQPQHF
size: NA; length: 17; V: TRBV28; J: TRBJ2-3; D: NA; DNA: TGTGCCAGCAGCCCCGTTTTCGCCCTACGGGGCACAGATACGCAGTATTTT; CDR3: CASSPVFALRGTDTQYF